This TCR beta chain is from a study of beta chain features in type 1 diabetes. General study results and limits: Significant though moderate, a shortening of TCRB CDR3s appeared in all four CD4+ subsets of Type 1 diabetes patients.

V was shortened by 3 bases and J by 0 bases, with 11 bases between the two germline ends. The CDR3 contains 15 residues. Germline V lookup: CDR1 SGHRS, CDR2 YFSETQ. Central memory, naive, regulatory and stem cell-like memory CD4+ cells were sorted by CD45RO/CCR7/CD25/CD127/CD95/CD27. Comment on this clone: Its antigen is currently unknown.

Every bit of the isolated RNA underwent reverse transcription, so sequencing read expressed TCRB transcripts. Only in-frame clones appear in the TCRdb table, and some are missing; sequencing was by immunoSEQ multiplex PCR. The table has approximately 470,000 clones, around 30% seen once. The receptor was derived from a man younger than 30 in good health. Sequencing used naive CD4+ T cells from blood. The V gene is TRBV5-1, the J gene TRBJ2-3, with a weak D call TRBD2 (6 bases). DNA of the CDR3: TGCGCCAGCAGCTCGGGGGACCATAGCACAGATACGCAGTATTTT. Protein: CASSSGDHSTDTQYF.